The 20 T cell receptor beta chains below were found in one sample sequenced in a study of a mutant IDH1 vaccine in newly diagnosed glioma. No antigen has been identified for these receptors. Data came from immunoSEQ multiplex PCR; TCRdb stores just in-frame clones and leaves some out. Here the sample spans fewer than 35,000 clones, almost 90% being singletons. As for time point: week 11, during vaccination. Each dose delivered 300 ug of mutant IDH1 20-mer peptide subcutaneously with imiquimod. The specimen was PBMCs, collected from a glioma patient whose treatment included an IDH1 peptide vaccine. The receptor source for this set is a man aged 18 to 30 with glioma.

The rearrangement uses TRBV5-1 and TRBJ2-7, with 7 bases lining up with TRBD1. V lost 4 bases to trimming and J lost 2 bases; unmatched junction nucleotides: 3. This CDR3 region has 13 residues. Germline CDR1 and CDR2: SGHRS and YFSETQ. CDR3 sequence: CASSQGQPYEQYF. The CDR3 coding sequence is TGCGCCAGCAGCCAGGGACAGCCCTACGAGCAGTACTTC.

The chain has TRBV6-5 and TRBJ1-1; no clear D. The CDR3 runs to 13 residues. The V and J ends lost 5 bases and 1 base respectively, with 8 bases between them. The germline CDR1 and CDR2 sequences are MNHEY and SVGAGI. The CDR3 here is CASSTTRNTEAFF. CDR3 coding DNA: TGTGCCAGCAGTACCACAAGGAACACTGAAGCTTTCTTT.

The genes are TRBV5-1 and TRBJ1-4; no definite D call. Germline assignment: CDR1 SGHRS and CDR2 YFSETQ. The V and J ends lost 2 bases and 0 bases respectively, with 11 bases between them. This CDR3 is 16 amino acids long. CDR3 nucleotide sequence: TGCGCCAGCAGCTTATCAGGTCCCACAACTAATGAAAAACTGTTTTTT. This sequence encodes CASSLSGPTTNEKLFF.

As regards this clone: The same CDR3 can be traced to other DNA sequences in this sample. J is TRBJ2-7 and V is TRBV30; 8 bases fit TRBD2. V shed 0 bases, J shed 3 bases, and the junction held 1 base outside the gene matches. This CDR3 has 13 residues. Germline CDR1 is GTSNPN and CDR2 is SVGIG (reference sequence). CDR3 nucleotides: TGTGCCTGGAGTGTTGCGGGGGGCTACGAGCAGTACTTC. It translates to CAWSVAGGYEQYF.

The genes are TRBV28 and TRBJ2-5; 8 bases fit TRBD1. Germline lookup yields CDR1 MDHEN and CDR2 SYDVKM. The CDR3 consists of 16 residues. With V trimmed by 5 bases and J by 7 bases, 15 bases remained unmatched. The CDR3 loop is CASSPRGRGRDGTQYF. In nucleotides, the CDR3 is TGTGCCAGCAGTCCTCGAGGCAGGGGGCGGGACGGGACCCAGTACTTC.

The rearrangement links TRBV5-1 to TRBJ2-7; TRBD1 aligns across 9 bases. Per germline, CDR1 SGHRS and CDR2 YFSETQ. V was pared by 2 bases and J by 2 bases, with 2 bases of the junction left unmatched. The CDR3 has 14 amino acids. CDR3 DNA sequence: TGCGCCAGCAGCTTCGGACAGGGGACCTACGAGCAGTACTTC. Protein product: CASSFGQGTYEQYF.

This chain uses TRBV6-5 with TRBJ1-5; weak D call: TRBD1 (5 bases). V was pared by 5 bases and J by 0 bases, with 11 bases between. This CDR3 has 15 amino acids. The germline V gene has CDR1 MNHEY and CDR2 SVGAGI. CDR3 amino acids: CASSRDGYSNQPQHF. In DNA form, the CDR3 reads TGTGCCAGCAGTCGGGACGGTTATAGCAATCAGCCCCAGCATTTT.

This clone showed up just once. As DNA, the CDR3 is TGCAGCGTTGATGGACCCGATTTCTACGAGCAGTACTTC. Protein: CSVDGPDFYEQYF. The chain carries TRBV29-1 and TRBJ2-7; D ambiguous. The V and J ends lost 3 bases and 3 bases respectively, with 12 bases between them. This CDR3 is 13 amino acids long. The germline gives CDR1 SQVTM, CDR2 ANQGSEA.

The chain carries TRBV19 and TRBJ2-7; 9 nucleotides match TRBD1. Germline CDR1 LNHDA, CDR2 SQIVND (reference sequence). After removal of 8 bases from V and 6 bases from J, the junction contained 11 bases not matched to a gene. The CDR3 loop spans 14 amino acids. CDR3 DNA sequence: TGTGCCAGTCGGAGGGGACAGGGATATGGCGAGCAGTACTTC. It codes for CASRRGQGYGEQYF.

CDR3: CASSLGTGGGFEAFF. CDR3 in DNA: TGCGCCAGCAGCTTGGGGACAGGGGGCGGTTTTGAAGCTTTCTTT. The chain has TRBV5-1 and TRBJ1-1; 11 bases line up with TRBD1. The CDR3 covers 15 residues. Germline trimming cut 0 bases from V and 7 bases from J; bases unmatched to any gene: 5. CDR1 SGHRS and CDR2 YFSETQ come from the germline V gene.

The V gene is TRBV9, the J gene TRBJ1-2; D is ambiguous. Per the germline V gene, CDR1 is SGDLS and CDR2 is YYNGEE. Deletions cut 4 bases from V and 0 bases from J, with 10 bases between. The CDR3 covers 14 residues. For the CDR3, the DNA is TGTGCCAGCAGCTCGGACGCAACTAACTATGGCTACACCTTC. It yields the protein CASSSDATNYGYTF.

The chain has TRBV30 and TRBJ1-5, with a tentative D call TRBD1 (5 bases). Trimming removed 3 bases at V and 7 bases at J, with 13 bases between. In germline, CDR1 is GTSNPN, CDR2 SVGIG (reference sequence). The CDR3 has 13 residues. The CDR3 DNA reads TGTGCCTGGAGCGGGACGAAAATCCAGCCCCAGCATTTT. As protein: CAWSGTKIQPQHF. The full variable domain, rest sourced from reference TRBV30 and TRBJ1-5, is SQTIHQWPATLVQPVGSPLSLECTVEGTSNPNLYWYRQAAGRGLQLLFYSVGIGQISSEVPQNLSASRPQDRQFILSSKKLLLSDSGFYLCAWSGTKIQPQHFGDGTRLSIL.

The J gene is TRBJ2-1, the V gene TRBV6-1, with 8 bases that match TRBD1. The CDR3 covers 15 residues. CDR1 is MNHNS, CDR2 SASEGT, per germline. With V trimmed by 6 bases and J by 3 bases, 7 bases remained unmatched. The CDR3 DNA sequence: TGTGCCAGCAGCGGTTCCGGGACAGGCTACAATGAGCAGTTCTTC. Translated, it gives CASSGSGTGYNEQFF.

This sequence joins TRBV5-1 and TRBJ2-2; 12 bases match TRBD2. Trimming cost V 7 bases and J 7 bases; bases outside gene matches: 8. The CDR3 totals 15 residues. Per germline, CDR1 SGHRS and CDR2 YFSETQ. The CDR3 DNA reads TGCGCCAGCTCTCCGGGACTAGCGGGCGTCGGGGAGCTGTTTTTT. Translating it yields CASSPGLAGVGELFF.

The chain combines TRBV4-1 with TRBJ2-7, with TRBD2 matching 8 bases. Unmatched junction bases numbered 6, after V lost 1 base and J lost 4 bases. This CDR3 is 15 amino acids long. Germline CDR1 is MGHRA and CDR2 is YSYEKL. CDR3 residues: CASSQVQKREYEQYF. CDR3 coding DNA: TGCGCCAGCAGCCAAGTGCAAAAGCGGGAGTACGAGCAGTACTTC.

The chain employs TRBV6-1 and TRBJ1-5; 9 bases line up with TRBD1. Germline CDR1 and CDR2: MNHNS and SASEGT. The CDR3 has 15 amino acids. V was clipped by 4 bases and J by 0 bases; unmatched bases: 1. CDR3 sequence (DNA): TGTGCCAGCAGTGTGGACAGGGGTAGCAATCAGCCCCAGCATTTT. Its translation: CASSVDRGSNQPQHF.

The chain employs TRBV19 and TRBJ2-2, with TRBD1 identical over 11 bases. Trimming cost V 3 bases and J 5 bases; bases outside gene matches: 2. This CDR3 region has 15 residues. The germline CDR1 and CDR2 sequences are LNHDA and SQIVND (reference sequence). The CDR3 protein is CASSMGDRGTGELFF. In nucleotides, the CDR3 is TGTGCCAGTAGTATGGGGGACAGGGGGACCGGGGAGCTGTTTTTT.

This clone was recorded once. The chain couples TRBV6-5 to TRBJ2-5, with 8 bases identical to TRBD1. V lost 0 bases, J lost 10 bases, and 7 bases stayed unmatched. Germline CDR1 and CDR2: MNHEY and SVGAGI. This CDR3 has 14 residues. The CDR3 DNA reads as TGTGCCAGCAGTTACTCCCCATTACAGGGGGACCAGTACTTC. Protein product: CASSYSPLQGDQYF.

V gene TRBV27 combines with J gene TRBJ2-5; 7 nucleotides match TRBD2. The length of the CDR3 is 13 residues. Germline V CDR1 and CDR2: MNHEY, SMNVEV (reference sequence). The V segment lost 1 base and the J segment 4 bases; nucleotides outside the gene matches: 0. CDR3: CASSLWGGETQYF. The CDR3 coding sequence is TGTGCCAGCAGTTTATGGGGGGGAGAGACCCAGTACTTC.

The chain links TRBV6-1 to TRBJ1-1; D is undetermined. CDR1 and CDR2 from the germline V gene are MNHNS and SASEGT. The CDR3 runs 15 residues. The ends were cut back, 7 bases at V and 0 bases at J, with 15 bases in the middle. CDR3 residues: CASIPARNLNTEAFF. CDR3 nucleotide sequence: TGTGCCAGCATCCCGGCCCGTAATTTGAACACTGAAGCTTTCTTT.